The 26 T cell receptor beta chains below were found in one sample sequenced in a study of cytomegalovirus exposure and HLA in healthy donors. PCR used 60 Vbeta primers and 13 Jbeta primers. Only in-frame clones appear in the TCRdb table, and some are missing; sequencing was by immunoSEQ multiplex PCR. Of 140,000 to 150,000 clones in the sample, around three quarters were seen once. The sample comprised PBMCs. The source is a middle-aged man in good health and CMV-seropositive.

The CDR3 region is CSARAEYEQYF. The CDR3 DNA follows: TGCAGTGCTAGGGCGGAATACGAGCAGTACTTC. This rearrangement joins TRBV20-1 to TRBJ2-5; D ambiguous. The J call could be wrong; TRBJ2-7 is a better fit for the DNA end. The V gene's germline CDR1 is DFQATT and CDR2 SNEGSKA (reference sequence). The CDR3 totals 11 residues.

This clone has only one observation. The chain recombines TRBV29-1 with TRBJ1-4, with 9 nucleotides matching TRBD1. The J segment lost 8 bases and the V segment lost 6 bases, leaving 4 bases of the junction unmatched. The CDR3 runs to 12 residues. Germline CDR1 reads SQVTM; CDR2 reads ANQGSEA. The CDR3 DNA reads TGCAGCGTCGCCGGGACAGGGGAAAAACTGTTTTTT. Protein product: CSVAGTGEKLFF.

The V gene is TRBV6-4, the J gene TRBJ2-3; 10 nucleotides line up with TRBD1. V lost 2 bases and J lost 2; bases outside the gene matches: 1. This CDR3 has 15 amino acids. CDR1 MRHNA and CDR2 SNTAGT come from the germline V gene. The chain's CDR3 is CASSDGTGDTDTQYF. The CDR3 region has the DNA TGTGCCAGCAGTGACGGGACAGGGGACACAGATACGCAGTATTTT.

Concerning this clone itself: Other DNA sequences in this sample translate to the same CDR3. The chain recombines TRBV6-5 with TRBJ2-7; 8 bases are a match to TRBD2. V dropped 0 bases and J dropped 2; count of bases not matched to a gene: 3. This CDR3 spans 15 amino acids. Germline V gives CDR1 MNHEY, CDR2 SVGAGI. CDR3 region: CASSYSLAGTYEQYF. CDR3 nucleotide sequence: TGTGCCAGCAGTTACTCGCTAGCGGGTACCTACGAGCAGTACTTC.

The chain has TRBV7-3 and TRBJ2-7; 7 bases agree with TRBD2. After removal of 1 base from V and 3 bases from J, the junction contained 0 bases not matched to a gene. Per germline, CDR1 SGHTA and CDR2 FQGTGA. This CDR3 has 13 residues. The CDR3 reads CASSLSGGYEQYF. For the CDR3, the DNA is TGTGCCAGCAGCTTAAGCGGGGGCTACGAGCAGTACTTC.

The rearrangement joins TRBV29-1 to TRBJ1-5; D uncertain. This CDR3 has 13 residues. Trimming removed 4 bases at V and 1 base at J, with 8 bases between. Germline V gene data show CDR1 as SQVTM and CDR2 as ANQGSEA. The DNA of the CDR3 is TGCAGCGTTGGAGATCAAAGCAATCAGCCCCAGCATTTT. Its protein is CSVGDQSNQPQHF.

CDR3 in DNA: TGTGCCATCAGTGATACCCCGGGGAGGGGCTACACCTTC. This translates into CAISDTPGRGYTF. The V gene is TRBV10-3, the J gene TRBJ1-2; D ambiguous. V was pared by 3 bases and J by 8 bases, with 13 bases between. This CDR3 region has 13 residues. Per the germline V gene, CDR1 is ENHRY and CDR2 is SYGVKD.

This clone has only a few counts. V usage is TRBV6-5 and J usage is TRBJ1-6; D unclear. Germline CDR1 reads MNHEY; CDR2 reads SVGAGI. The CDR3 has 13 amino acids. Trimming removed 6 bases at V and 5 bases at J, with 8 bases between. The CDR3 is CASRQQNNSPLHF. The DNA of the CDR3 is TGTGCCAGCAGACAGCAAAATAATTCACCCCTCCACTTT.

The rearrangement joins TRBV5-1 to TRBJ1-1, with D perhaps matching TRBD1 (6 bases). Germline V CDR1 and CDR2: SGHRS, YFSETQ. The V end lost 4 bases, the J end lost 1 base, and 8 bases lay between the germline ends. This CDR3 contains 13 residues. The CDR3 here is CASSPTGNTEAFF. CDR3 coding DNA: TGCGCCAGCAGCCCGACAGGGAACACTGAAGCTTTCTTT.

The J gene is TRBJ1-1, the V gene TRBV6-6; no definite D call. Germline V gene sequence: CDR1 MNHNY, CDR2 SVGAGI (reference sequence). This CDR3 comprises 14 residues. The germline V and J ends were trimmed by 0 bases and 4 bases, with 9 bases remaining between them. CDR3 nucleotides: TGTGCCAGCAGTTACTCGGGCCAGCCCACTGAAGCTTTCTTT. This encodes CASSYSGQPTEAFF.

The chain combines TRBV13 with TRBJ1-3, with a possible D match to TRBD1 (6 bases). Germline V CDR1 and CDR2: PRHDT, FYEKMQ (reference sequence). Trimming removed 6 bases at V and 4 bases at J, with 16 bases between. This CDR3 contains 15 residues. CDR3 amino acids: CASRIGQRIGNTIYF. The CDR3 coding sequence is TGTGCCAGCAGGATAGGACAGCGTATAGGAAACACCATATATTTT.

DNA of the CDR3: TGTGCCAGCAGCCTGGGACAGGGTGGTGAAAAACTGTTTTTT. Translation: CASSLGQGGEKLFF. The chain recombines TRBV7-9 with TRBJ1-4, with TRBD1 matching 9 bases. Germline V gene sequence: CDR1 SEHNR, CDR2 FQNEAQ (reference sequence). The CDR3 spans 14 residues. J gave up 7 bases and V 5 bases, and 5 bases lay outside the gene matches.

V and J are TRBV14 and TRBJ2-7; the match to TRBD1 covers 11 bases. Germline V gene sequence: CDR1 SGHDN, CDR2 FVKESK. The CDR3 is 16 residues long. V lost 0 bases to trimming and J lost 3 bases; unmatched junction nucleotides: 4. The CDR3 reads CASSQDFGTGGYEQYF. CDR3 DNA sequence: TGTGCCAGCAGCCAAGATTTCGGGACAGGGGGCTACGAGCAGTACTTC.

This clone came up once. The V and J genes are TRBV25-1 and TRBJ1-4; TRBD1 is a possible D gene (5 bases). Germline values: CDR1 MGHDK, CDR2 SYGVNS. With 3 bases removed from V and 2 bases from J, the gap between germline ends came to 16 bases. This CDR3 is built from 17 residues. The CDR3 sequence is CASSEPRGGATNEKLFF. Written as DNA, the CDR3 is TGTGCCAGCAGTGAGCCAAGAGGAGGGGCCACTAATGAAAAACTGTTTTTT.

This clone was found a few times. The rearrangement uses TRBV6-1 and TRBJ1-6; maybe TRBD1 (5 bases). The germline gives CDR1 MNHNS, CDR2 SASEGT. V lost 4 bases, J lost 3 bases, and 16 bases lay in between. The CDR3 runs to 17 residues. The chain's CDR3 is CASSGDYPTFYNSPLHF. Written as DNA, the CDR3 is TGTGCCAGCAGTGGGGACTATCCAACCTTCTATAATTCACCCCTCCACTTT.

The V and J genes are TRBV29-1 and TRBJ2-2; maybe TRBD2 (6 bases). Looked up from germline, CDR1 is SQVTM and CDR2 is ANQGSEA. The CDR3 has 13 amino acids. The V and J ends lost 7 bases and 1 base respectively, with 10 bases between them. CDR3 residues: CSGRGGNTGELFF. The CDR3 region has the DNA TGCAGCGGGAGGGGAGGGAACACCGGGGAGCTGTTTTTT.

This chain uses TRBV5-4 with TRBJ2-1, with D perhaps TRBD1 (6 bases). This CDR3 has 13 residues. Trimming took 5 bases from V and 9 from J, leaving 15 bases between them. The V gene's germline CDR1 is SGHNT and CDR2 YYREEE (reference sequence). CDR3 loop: CASRDITGFEQFF. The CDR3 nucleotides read TGTGCCAGCAGGGATATTACAGGGTTTGAGCAGTTCTTC. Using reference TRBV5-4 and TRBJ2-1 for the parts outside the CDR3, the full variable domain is ETGVTQSPTHLIKTRGQQVTLRCSSQSGHNTVSWYQQALGQGPQFIFQYYREEENGRGNFPPRFSGLQFPNYSSELNVNALELDDSALYLCASRDITGFEQFFGPGTRLTVL.

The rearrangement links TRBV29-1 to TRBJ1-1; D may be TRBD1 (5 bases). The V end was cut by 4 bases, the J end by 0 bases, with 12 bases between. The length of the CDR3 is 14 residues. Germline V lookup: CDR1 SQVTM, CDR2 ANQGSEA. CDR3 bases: TGCAGCGTTGGCGCGGGACTGATGAACACTGAAGCTTTCTTT. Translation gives CSVGAGLMNTEAFF.

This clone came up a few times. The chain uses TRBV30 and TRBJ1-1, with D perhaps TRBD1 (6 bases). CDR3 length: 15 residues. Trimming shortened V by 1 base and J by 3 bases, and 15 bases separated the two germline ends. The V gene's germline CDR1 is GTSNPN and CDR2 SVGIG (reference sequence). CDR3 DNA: TGTGCCTGGAGTGGGAGAACAGGGCGGGACACTGAAGCTTTCTTT. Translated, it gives CAWSGRTGRDTEAFF.

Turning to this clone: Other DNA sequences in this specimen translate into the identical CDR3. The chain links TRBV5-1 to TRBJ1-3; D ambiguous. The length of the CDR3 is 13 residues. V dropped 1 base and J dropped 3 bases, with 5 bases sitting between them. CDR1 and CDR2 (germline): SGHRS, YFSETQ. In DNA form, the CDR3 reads TGCGCCAGCAGCTTGAACAGTGGAAACACCATATATTTT. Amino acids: CASSLNSGNTIYF.

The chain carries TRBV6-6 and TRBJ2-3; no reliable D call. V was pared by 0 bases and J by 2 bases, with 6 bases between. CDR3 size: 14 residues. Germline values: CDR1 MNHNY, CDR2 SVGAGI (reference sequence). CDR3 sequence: CASSYSMATDTQYF. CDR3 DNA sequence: TGTGCCAGCAGTTACTCGATGGCCACAGATACGCAGTATTTT.

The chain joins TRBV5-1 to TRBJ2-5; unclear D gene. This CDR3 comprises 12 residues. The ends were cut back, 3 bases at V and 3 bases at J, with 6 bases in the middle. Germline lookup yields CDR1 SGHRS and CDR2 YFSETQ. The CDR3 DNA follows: TGCGCCAGCAGCTCACTCGAAGAGACCCAGTACTTC. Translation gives CASSSLEETQYF.

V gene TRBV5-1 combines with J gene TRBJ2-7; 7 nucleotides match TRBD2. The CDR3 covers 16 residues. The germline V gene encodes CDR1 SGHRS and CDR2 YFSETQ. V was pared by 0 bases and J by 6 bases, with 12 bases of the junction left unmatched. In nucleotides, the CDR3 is TGCGCCAGCAGCTTGGGGGGCACTGGACTAGTCTCCGAGCAGTACTTC. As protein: CASSLGGTGLVSEQYF. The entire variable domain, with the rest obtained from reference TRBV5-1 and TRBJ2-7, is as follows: KAGVTQTPRYLIKTRGQQVTLSCSPISGHRSVSWYQQTPGQGLQFLFEYFSETQRNKGNFPGRFSGRQFSNSRSEMNVSTLELGDSALYLCASSLGGTGLVSEQYFGPGTRLTVT.

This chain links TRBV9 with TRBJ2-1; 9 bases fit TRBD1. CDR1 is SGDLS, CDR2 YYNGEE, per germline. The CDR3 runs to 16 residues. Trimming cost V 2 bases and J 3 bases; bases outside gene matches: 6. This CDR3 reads CASSVAGTGIYNEQFF. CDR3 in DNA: TGTGCCAGCAGCGTTGCCGGGACAGGGATCTACAATGAGCAGTTCTTC.

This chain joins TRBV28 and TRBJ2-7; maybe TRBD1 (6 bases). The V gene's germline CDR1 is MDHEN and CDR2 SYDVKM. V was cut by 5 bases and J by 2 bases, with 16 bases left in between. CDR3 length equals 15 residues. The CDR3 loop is CASSPEWTATYEQYF. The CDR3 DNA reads TGTGCCAGCAGTCCGGAATGGACAGCAACCTACGAGCAGTACTTC.

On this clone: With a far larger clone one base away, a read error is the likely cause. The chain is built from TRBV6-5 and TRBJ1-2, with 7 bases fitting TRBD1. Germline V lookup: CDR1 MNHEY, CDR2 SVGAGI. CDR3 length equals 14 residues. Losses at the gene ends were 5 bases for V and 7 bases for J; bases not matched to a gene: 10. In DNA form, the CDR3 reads TGTGCCAGCAGTCAAGACAGGGCGTACTGTGGCTACACCTTC. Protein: CASSQDRAYCGYTF.